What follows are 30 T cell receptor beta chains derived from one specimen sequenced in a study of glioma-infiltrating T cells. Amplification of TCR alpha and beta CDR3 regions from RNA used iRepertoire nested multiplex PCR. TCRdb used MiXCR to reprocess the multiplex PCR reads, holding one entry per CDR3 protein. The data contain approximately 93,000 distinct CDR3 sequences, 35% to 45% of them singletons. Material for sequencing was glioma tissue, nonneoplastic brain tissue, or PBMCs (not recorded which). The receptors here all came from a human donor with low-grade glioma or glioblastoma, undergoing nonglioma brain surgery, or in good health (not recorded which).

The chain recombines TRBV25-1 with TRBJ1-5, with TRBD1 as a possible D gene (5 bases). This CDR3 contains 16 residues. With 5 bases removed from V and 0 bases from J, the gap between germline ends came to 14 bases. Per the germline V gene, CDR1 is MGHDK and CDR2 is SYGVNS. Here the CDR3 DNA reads TGTGCCAGCAGTAACGGGGCAGGATTTAGCAATCAGCCCCAGCATTTT. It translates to CASSNGAGFSNQPQHF.

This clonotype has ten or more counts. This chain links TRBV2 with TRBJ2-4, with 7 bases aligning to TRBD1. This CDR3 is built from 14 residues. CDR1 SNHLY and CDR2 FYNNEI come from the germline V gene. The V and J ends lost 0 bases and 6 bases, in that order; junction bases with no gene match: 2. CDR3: CASSEAGGGNIQYF. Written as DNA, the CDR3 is TGTGCCAGCAGTGAAGCAGGGGGCGGAAACATTCAGTACTTC.

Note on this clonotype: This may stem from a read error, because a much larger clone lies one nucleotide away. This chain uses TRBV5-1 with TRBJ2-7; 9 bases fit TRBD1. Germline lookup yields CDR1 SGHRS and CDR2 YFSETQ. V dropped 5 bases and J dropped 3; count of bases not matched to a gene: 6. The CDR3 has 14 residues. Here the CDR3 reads CASRRTGVRYEQYF. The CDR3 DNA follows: TGCGCCAGCAGACGGACAGGGGTTCGCTACGAGCAGTACTTC.

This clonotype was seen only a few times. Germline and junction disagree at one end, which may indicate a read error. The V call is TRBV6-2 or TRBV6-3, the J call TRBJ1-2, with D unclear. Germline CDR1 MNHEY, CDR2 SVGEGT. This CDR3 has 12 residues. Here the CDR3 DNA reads TGTGCCAGCAGTTACCAAGGGCTTGGCCACGCCTTC. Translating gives CASSYQGLGHAF.

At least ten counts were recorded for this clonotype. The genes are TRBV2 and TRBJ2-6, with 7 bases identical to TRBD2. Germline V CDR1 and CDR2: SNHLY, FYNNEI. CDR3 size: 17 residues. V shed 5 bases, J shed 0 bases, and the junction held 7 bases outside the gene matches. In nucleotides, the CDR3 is TGTGCCAGCAGTAACCGGCGGGGGATCTCTGGGGCCAACGTCCTGACTTTC. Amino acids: CASSNRRGISGANVLTF.

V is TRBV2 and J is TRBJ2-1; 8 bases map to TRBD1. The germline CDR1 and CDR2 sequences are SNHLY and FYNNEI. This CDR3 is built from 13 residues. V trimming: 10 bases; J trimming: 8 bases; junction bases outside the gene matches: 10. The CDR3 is CATATGENDEQFF. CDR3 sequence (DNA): TGTGCCACTGCGACAGGGGAGAACGATGAGCAGTTCTTC.

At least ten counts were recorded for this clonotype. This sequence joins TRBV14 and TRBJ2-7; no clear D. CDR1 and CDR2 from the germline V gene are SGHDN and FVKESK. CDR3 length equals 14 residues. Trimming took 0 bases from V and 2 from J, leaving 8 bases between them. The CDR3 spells CASSQELGTYEQYF. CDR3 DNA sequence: TGTGCCAGCAGCCAAGAGTTAGGGACCTACGAGCAGTACTTC. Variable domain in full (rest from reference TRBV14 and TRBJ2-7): EAGVTQFPSHSVIEKGQTVTLRCDPISGHDNLYWYRRVMGKEIKFLLHFVKESKQDESGMPNNRFLAERTGGTYSTLKVQPAELEDSGVYFCASSQELGTYEQYFGPGTRLTVT.

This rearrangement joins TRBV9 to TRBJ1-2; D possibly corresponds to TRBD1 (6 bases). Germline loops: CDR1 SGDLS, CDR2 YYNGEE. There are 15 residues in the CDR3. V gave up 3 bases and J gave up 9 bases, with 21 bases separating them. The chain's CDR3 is CASSAKGVFNHRYTF. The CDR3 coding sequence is TGTGCCAGCAGCGCAAAGGGGGTTTTTAACCATCGCTACACCTTC.

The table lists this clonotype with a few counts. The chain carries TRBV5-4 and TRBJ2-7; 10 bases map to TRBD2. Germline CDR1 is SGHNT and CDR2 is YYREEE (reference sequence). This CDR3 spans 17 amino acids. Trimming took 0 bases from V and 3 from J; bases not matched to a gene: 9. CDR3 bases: TGTGCCAGCAGCTTGGCGGGTAGCGGGGGGCCCGACTACGAGCAGTACTTC. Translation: CASSLAGSGGPDYEQYF.

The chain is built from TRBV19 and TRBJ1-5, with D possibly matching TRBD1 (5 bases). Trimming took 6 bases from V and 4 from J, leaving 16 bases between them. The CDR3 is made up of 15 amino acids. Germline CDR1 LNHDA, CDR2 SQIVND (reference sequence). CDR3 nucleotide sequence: TGTGCCAGTAGATCCTGGGACGGACAAAATCAGCCCCAGCATTTT. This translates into CASRSWDGQNQPQHF.

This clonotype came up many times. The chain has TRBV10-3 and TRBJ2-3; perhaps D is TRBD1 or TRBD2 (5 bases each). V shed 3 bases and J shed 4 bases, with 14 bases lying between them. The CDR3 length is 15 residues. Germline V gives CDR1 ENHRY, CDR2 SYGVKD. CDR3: CAISDVVGVADTQYF. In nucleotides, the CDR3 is TGTGCCATCAGTGACGTTGTGGGGGTAGCAGATACGCAGTATTTT.

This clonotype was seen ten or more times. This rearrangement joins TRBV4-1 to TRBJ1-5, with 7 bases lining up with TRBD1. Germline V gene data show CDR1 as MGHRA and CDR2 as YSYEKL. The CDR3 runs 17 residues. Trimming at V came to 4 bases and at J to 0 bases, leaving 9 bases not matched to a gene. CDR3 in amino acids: CASSPSPGQYSNQPQHF. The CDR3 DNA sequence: TGCGCCAGCAGCCCAAGCCCGGGACAGTATAGCAATCAGCCCCAGCATTTT.

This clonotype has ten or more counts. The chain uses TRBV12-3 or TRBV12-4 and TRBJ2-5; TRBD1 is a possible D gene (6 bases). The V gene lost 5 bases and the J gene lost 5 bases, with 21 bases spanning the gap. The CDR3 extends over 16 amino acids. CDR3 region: CASSGMSGVTHETQYF. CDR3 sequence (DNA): TGTGCCAGCAGTGGAATGTCAGGGGTTACTCATGAGACCCAGTACTTC.

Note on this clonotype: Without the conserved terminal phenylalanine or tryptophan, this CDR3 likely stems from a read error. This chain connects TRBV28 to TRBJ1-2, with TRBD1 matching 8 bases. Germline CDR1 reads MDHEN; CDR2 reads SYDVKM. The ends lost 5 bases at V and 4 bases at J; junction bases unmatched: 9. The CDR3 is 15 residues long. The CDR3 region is CASSASLTGGYGYTS. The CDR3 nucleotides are TGTGCCAGCAGTGCATCCCTTACAGGGGGCTATGGCTACACCTCC.

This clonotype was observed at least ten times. In nucleotides, the CDR3 is TGCGCCAGCAGTGAACTGGCGGGGGGTACAGATACGCAGTATTTT. This codes for CASSELAGGTDTQYF. V usage is TRBV10-2 and J usage is TRBJ2-3, with 8 bases fitting TRBD2. The CDR3 has 15 residues. Germline V CDR1 and CDR2: WSHSY, SAAADI. J gave up 3 bases and V 3 bases, and 5 bases lay outside the gene matches.

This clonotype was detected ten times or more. The CDR3 coding sequence is TGCAGTGCTAGAGATTTGCCTAGCGGTACAGATACGCAGTATTTT. It encodes CSARDLPSGTDTQYF. The chain recombines TRBV20-1 with TRBJ2-3, with 7 bases matching TRBD2. The V and J ends lost 0 bases and 3 bases, in that order; junction bases with no gene match: 6. The length of the CDR3 is 15 residues. Germline values: CDR1 DFQATT, CDR2 SNEGSKA (reference sequence).

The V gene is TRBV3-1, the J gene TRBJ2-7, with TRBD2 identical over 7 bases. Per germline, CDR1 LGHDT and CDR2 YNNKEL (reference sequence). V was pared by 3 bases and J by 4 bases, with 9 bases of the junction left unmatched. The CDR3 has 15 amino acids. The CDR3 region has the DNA TGTGCCAGCAGCCAGGGACTAACGGGAGTTTACGAGCAGTACTTC. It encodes CASSQGLTGVYEQYF.

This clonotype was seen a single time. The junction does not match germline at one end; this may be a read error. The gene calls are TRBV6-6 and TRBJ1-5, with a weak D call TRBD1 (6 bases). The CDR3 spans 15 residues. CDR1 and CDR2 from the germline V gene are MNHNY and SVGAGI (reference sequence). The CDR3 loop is CANSTVGEVGQPHHF. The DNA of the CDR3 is TGTGCCAACAGTACCGTAGGGGAAGTAGGACAGCCCCATCATTTT.

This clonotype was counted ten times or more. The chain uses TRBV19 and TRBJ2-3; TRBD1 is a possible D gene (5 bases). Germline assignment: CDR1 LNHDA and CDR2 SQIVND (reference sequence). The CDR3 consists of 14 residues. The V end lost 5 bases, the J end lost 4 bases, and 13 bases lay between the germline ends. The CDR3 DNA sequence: TGTGCCAGTAGTGATCGACAGAGACCAGATACGCAGTATTTT. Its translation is CASSDRQRPDTQYF.

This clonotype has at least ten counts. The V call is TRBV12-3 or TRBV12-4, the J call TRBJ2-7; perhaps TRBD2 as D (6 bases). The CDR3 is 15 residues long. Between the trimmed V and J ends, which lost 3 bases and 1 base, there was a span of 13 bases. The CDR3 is CASSFGSGVSYEQYF. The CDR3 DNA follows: TGTGCCAGCAGTTTTGGGTCGGGGGTTTCCTACGAGCAGTACTTC.

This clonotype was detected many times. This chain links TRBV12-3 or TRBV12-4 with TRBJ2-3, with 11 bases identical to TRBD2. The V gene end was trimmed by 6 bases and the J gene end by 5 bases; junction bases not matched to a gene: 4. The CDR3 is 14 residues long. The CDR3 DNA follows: TGTGCCAGCAGCTCTAGCGGGGGGAGAGATACGCAGTATTTT. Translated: CASSSSGGRDTQYF.

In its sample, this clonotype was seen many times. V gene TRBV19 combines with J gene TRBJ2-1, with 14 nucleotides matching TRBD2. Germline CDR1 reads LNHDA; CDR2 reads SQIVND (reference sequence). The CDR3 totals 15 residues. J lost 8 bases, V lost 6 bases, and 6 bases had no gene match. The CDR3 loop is CASSPGLAGVDEQFF. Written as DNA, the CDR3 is TGTGCCAGTAGCCCGGGACTAGCGGGAGTGGATGAGCAGTTCTTC.

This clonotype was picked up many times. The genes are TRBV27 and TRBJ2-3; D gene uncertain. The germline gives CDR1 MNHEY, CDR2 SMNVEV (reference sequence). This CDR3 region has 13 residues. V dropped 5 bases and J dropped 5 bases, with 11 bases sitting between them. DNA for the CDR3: TGTGCCAGCAGTCTCCGGACGAGAGATACGCAGTATTTT. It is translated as CASSLRTRDTQYF.

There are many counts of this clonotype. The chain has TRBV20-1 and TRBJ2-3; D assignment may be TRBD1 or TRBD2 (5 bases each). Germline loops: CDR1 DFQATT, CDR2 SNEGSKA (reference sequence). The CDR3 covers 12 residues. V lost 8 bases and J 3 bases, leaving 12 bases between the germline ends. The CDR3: CSSLGTTDTQYF. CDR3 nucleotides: TGCAGTTCGCTAGGGACGACAGATACGCAGTATTTT.

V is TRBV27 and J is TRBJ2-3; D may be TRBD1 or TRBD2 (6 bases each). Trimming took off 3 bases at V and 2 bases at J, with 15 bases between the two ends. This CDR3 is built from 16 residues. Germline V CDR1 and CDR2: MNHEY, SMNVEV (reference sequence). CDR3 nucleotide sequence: TGTGCCAGCAGTTTGCTAGAAGGGGGGCTCACAGATACGCAGTATTTT. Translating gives CASSLLEGGLTDTQYF.

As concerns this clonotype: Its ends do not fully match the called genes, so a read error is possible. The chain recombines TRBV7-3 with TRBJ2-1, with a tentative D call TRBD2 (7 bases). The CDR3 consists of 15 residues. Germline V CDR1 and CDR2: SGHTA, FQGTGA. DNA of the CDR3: TGTGCCAGCAGTAGAGGGGGGGCCTCCTACAATGAGCAATTCTTC. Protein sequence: CASSRGGASYNEQFF.

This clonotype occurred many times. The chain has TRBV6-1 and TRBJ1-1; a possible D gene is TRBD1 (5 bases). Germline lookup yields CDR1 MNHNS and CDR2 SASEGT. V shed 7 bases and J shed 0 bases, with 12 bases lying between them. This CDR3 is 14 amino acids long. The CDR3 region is CASTHGGMNTEAFF. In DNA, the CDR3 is TGTGCCAGCACCCACGGGGGGATGAACACTGAAGCTTTCTTT.

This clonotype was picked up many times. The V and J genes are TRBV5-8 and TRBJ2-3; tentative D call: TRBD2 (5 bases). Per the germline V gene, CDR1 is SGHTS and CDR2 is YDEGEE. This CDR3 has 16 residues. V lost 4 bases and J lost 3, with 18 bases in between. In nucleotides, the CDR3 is TGTGCCAGCAGCCTAATCGCCGGGCCGGGAACAGATACGCAGTATTTT. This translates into CASSLIAGPGTDTQYF.

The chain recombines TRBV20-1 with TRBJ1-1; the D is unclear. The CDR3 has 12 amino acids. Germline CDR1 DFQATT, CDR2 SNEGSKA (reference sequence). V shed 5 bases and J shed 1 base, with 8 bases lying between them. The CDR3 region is CSASGSNTEAFF. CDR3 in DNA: TGCAGTGCTTCGGGGTCGAACACTGAAGCTTTCTTT.

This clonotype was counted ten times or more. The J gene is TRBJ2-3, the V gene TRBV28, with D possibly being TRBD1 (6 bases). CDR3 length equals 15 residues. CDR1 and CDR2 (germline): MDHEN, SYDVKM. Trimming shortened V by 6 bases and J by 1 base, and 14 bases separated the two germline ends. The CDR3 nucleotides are TGTGCCAGCAGCCAAGAACAGGGACGCACAGATACGCAGTATTTT. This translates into CASSQEQGRTDTQYF.